This TCR beta chain was sequenced for a study of blood T cell repertoires in COVID-19. Overall study: The United States, Italy and Spain supplied acute and convalescent COVID-19 samples. PBMCs, B-cell-depleted T cells, or T cells were the source of the cDNA or gDNA that made up the material.

The CDR3 totals 12 residues. J gave up 3 bases and V 8 bases, and 3 bases lay outside the gene matches. Original processing notes: Quantification of nucleated cells was approximated via reference gene primer amplification. The table came from immunoSEQ multiplex PCR; TCRdb's copy has only in-frame clones and leaves some out. V and J calls and clone size come straight from that table; D and trimming were deduced from the DNA. In the table there are some 230,000 clones, roughly 84% of which are singletons. This receptor was identified in a woman aged 45-60 years with acute or convalescent COVID-19. The sequenced sample was peripheral blood. V is TRBV12-3 or TRBV12-4 and J is TRBJ2-7; 8 nucleotides agree with TRBD2. The CDR3 DNA sequence: TGTGCCAGCGGGGCGGGGGGCTACGAGCAGTACTTC. It encodes CASGAGGYEQYF.